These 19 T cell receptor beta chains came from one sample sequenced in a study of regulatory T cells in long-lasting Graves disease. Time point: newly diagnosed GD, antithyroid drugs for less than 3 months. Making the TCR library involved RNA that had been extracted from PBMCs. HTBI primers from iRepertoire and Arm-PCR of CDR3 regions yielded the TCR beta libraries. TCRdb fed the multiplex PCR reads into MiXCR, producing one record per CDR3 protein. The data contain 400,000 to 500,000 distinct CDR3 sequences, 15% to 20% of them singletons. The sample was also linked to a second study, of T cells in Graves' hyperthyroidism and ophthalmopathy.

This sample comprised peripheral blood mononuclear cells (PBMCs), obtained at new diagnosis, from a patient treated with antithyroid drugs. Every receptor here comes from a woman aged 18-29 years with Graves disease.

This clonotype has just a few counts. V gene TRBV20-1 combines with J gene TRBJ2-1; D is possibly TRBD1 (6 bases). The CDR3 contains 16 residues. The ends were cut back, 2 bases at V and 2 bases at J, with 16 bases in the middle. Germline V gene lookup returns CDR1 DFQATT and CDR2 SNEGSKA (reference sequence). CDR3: CSARLHPGETYNEQFF. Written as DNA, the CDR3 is TGCAGTGCTAGACTCCACCCAGGGGAAACCTACAATGAGCAGTTCTTC.

The CDR3 reads CASSSVGWNTEAFF. The CDR3 region has the DNA TGTGCCAGCAGCTCGGTGGGGTGGAACACTGAAGCTTTCTTT. V gene TRBV11-2 combines with J gene TRBJ1-1; the D is unclear. CDR1 and CDR2 from the germline V gene are SGHAT and FQNNGV. CDR3 size: 14 residues. The V end lost 4 bases, the J end lost 1 base, and 10 bases lay between the germline ends.

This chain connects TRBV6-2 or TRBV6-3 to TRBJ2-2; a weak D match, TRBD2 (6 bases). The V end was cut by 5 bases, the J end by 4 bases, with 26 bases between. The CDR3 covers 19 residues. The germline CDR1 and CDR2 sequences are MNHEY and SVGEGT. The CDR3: CASSTQSLAESGLTGELFF. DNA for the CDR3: TGTGCCAGCAGTACACAATCTCTTGCAGAGAGCGGGCTCACCGGGGAGCTGTTTTTT.

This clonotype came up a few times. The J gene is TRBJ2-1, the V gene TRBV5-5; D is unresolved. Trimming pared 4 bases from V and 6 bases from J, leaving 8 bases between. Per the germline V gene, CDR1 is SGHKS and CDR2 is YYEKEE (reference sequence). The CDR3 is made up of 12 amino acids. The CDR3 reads CASSKTCNEQFF. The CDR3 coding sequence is TGTGCCAGCAGCAAGACCTGCAATGAGCAGTTCTTC.

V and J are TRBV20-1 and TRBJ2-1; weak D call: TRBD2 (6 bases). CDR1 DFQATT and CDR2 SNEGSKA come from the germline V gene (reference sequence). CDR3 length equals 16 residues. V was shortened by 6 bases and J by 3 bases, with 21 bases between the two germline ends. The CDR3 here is CSASRMGGLNYNEQFF. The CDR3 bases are TGCAGTGCGTCAAGAATGGGGGGACTTAACTACAATGAGCAGTTCTTC.

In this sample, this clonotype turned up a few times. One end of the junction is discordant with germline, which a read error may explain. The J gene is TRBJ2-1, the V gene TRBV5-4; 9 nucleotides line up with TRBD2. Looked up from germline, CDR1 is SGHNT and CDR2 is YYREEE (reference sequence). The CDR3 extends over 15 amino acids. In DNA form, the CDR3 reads TGTGCCAGCAGCTTGTATCTAGCGGGAAACAATGAGCAGTCCTTC. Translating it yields CASSLYLAGNNEQSF.

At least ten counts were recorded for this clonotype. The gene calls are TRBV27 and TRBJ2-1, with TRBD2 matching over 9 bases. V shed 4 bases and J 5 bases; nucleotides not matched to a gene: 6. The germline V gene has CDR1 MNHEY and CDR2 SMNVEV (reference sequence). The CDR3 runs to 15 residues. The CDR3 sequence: CASSSLAGRHNEQFF. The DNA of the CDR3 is TGTGCCAGCAGTTCCCTAGCGGGAAGACACAATGAGCAGTTCTTC.

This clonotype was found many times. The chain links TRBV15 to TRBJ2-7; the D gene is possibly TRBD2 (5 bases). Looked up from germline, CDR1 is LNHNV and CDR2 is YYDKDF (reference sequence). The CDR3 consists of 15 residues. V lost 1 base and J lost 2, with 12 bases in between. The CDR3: CATSRVLAFAYEQYF. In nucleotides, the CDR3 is TGTGCCACCAGCAGAGTCCTAGCATTTGCCTACGAGCAGTACTTC.

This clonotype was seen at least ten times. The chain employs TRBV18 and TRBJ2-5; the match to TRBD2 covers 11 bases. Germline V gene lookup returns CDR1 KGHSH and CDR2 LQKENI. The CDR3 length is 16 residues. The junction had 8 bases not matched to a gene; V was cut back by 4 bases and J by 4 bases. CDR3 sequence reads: CASSRDLAGGGETQYF. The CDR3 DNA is TGTGCCAGCTCACGGGACCTAGCGGGAGGAGGAGAGACCCAGTACTTC.

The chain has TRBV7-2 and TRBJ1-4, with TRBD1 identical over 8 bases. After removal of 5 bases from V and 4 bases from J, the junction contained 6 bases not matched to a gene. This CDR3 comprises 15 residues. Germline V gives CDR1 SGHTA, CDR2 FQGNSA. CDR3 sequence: CASSLGGQVNEKLFF. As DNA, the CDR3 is TGTGCCAGCAGCCTGGGGGGACAGGTTAATGAAAAACTGTTTTTT. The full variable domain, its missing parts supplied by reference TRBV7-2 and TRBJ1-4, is GAGVSQSPSNKVTEKGKDVELRCDPISGHTALYWYRQSLGQGLEFLIYFQGNSAPDKSGLPSDRFSAERTGGSVSTLTIQRTQQEDSAVYLCASSLGGQVNEKLFFGSGTQLSVL.

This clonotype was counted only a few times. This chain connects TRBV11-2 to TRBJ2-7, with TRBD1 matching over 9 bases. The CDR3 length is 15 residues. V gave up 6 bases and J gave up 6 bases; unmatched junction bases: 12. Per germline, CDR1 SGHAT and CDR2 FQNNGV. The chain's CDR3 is CASSLTGTGSREQYF. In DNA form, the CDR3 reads TGTGCCAGCAGTCTAACCGGGACAGGGTCTCGCGAGCAGTACTTC.

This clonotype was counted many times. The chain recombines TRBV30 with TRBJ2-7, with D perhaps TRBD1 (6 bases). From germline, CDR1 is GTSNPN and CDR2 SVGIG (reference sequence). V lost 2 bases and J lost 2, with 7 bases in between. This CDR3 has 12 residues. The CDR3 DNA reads TGTGCCTGGAGTAAGGGGGCCTACGAGCAGTACTTC. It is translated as CAWSKGAYEQYF.

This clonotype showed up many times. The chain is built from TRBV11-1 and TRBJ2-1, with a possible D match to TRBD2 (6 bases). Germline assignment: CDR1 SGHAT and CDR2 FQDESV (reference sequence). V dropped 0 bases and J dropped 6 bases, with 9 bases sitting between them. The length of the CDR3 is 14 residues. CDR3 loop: CASSLASSGNEQFF. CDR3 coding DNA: TGTGCCAGCAGCTTAGCGAGTAGCGGCAATGAGCAGTTCTTC.

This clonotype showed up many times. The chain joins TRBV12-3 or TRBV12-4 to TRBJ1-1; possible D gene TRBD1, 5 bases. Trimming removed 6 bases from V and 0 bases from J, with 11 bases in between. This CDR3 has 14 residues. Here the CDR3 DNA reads TGTGCCAGCAGGCCCGGGACCATGAACACTGAAGCTTTCTTT. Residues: CASRPGTMNTEAFF.

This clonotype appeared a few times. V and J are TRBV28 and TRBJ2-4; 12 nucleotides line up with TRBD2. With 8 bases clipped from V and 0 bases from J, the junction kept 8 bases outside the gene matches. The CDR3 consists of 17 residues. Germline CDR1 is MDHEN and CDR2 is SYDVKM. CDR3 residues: CASFGTSGFLAKNIQYF. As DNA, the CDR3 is TGTGCCAGCTTCGGGACTAGCGGGTTCTTAGCCAAAAACATTCAGTACTTC.

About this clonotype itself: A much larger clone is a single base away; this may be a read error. CDR3 region: CSAREAEHTHTQYF. As DNA, the CDR3 is TGCAGTGCTAGAGAAGCGGAGCACACACATACGCAGTATTTT. The chain links TRBV20-1 to TRBJ2-3; possible D gene TRBD2, 5 bases. Germline lookup yields CDR1 DFQATT and CDR2 SNEGSKA (reference sequence). The CDR3 extends over 14 amino acids.

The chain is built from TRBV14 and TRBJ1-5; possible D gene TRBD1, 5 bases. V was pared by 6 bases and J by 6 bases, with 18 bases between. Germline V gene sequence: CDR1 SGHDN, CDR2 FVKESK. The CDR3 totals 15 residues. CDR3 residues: CASRPRRTKGQPQHF. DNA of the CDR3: TGTGCCAGCAGGCCAAGGAGGACAAAGGGTCAGCCCCAGCATTTT.

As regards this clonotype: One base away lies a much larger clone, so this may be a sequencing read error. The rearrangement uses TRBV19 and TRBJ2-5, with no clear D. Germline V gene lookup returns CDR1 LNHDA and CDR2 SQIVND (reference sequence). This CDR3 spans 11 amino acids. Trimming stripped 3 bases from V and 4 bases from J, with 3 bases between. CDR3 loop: CASSMGETQYF. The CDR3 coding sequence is TGTGCCAGTAGTATGGGAGAGACCCAGTACTTC.

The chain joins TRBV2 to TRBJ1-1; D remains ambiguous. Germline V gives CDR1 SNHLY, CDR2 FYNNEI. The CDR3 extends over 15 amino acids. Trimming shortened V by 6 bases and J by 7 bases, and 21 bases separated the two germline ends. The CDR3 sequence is CASRETPGLLIEAFF. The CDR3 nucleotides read TGTGCCAGCAGAGAAACTCCGGGCCTCCTTATTGAAGCTTTCTTT.